The next 24 T cell receptor beta chains were all read from a single sample in a study of tumor and adjacent non-tumor tissue in lung cancer. The library came from three nested PCR rounds adapted from ARM-PCR protocols. Using its own MiXCR run on the multiplex PCR reads, TCRdb lists one record per CDR3 protein. The table records roughly 74,000 distinct CDR3 sequences, 76% of them present only once. RNA was extracted from bulk tissue without any cell sorting. More than 3 cm separated this lung sample from the edge of the tumor. The sequencing sample was made of distant non-tumor lung tissue. Receptors were obtained from a man between 65 and 85 years old with non-small cell lung cancer.

As to this clonotype: The CDR3 carries no conserved terminal phenylalanine or tryptophan, so it likely arises from a read error. The chain recombines TRBV11-3 with TRBJ1-1, with 7 positions matching TRBD1. V shed 9 bases, J shed 3 bases, and the junction held 16 bases outside the gene matches. The CDR3 is 16 amino acids. The germline V gene encodes CDR1 SGHNT and CDR2 YENEEA. CDR3 in amino acids: CARGFRDRTLDTEAFL. The CDR3 DNA sequence: TGTGCCAGGGGCTTCCGGGACAGAACCCTGGACACTGAAGCTTTCCTT.

The chain couples TRBV12-3 or TRBV12-4 to TRBJ2-2; 8 bases align to TRBD2. The CDR3 runs 16 residues. V shed 10 bases and J 5 bases; nucleotides not matched to a gene: 15. The CDR3 loop reads CANNLYSGGYTGELFF. CDR3 coding DNA: TGTGCCAACAATCTATACAGCGGGGGCTATACCGGGGAGCTGTTTTTT.

This clonotype has just a few counts. The V call is TRBV11-1, the J call TRBJ2-3; the D is unclear. Trimming removed 6 bases from V and 5 bases from J, with 18 bases in between. CDR1 SGHAT and CDR2 FQDESV come from the germline V gene (reference sequence). CDR3 length: 15 residues. The CDR3 coding sequence is TGTGCCAGCAGAGAGCCGGACCTGGTGGAAGATACGCAGTATTTT. Protein product: CASREPDLVEDTQYF.

As regards this clonotype: At one end the junction does not follow the germline gene, possibly because of a read error. The chain joins TRBV11-3 to TRBJ1-1; weak D call: TRBD1 (5 bases). This CDR3 is 15 amino acids long. Germline values: CDR1 SGHNT, CDR2 YENEEA. This CDR3 is CANSLENRAGTEASF. CDR3 sequence (DNA): TGTGCCAACAGCTTAGAGAATCGGGCGGGGACTGAAGCTTCCTTT.

Remarks on this clonotype: A read error is likely, as this CDR3 ends without the conserved phenylalanine or tryptophan. The chain combines TRBV6-1 with TRBJ2-5, with D perhaps being TRBD1 or TRBD2 (6 bases each). The germline V and J ends were trimmed by 5 bases and 5 bases, with 18 bases remaining between them. There are 15 residues in the CDR3. Per germline, CDR1 MNHNS and CDR2 SASEGT. The CDR3 region is CASSRGRQGRETQYS. The CDR3 nucleotides read TGTGCCAGCAGTCGGGGACGCCAGGGGAGGGAGACCCAGTACTCC.

Concerning this clonotype: This could be a read error, since a much larger clone is one nucleotide away. The chain carries TRBV13 and TRBJ1-3, with D unclear. The CDR3 contains 17 residues. The germline V gene has CDR1 PRHDT and CDR2 FYEKMQ (reference sequence). CDR3 nucleotide sequence: TGTGCCAGCAGCTTAGAGCGGACGGAACACTCTGGAAACACCATAAATTTT. Encoded protein: CASSLERTEHSGNTINF. Based on the CDR3 plus reference TRBV13 and TRBJ1-3, the full variable domain is AAGVIQSPRHLIKEKRETATLKCYPIPRHDTVYWYQQGPGQDPQFLISFYEKMQSDKGSIPDRFSAQQFSDYHSELNMSSLELGDSALYFCASSLERTEHSGNTINFGEGSWLTVV.

The chain uses TRBV9 and TRBJ1-1; D uncertain. Trimming removed 3 bases at V and 1 base at J, with 22 bases between. The length of the CDR3 is 18 residues. Germline CDR1 reads SGDLS; CDR2 reads YYNGEE. The CDR3 DNA reads as TGTGCCAGCAGCGGAGCCCCCTTAGAGGCTAGTAGGAACACTGAAGCTTTCTTT. Translated, it gives CASSGAPLEASRNTEAFF.

This clonotype was detected a few times. The gene calls are TRBV28 and TRBJ1-5; D might be TRBD1 (5 bases). The V gene's germline CDR1 is MDHEN and CDR2 SYDVKM. This CDR3 contains 14 residues. Trimming took 2 bases from V and 10 from J, leaving 15 bases between them. The CDR3 DNA sequence: TGTGCCAGCAGTTTAGTTGGGGCTCAGGGACCCCAGCATTTT. Protein sequence: CASSLVGAQGPQHF.

This clonotype turned up a few times. The junction departs from the called germline gene at one end, perhaps through a read error. V is TRBV11-2 and J is TRBJ2-7; the match to TRBD1 covers 8 bases. This CDR3 has 15 amino acids. Per germline, CDR1 SGHAT and CDR2 FQNNGV. This CDR3 reads CTSSLHQGAPYEQYF. In nucleotides, the CDR3 is TGTACCAGCAGCTTACATCAGGGGGCCCCCTACGAACAGTACTTC.

To note about this clonotype: Possible read error: a much larger clone is one base away. This chain uses TRBV4-2 with TRBJ1-1; D remains unclear. CDR1 and CDR2 from the germline V gene are LGHNA and YNFKEQ. The CDR3 is 14 residues long. Trimming took 4 bases from V and 8 from J, leaving 17 bases between them. The CDR3 DNA is TGTGCCAGCAGCCTCGACCAAGCGACCGGAGAAGCTTTCTTT. Amino acids: CASSLDQATGEAFF.

The sample holds a few counts of this clonotype. This sequence may be a read error, since a much larger clone differs from it by one base. V usage is TRBV6-6 and J usage is TRBJ1-6; 7 bases line up with TRBD1. CDR1 is MNHNY, CDR2 SVGAGI, per germline (reference sequence). CDR3 size: 12 residues. The DNA of the CDR3 is TGTGACAGCAGGGGGACGGATTCACCCCTCCACTTT. Translated: CDSRGTDSPLHF.

Concerning this clonotype itself: The junction departs from germline at one end; a sequencing error may be responsible. V and J are TRBV7-8 and TRBJ2-7; the match to TRBD2 covers 11 bases. The germline gives CDR1 SGHVS, CDR2 FQNEAQ. There are 16 residues in the CDR3. The CDR3 loop is CTSSLGLAGSSYEQYF. The CDR3 DNA reads TGTACCAGCAGCTTAGGACTAGCGGGTAGCTCCTACGAGCAGTACTTC.

This clonotype was observed a single time. The chain employs TRBV6-1 and TRBJ2-7; TRBD1 matches at 8 bases. Germline values: CDR1 MNHNS, CDR2 SASEGT. V lost 3 bases and J lost 13; bases outside the gene matches: 14. CDR3 size: 14 residues. The CDR3 nucleotides read TGTGCCAGCAGTGATTGCCCAACGGACAGGGAACAATACTTC. It is translated as CASSDCPTDREQYF.

The CDR3: CSVLQTKAYGYTF. CDR3 bases: TGCAGCGTACTCCAGACGAAAGCCTATGGCTACACCTTC. The chain recombines TRBV29-1 with TRBJ1-2; D not resolved. Deletions cut 6 bases from V and 4 bases from J, with 15 bases between. Germline V gives CDR1 SQVTM, CDR2 ANQGSEA. This CDR3 contains 13 residues.

This clonotype was detected many times. The chain recombines TRBV12-3 or TRBV12-4 with TRBJ2-7; 8 bases align to TRBD2. Losses at the gene ends were 1 base for V and 4 bases for J; bases not matched to a gene: 6. This CDR3 is 15 amino acids long. The CDR3 DNA sequence: TGTGCCAGCAGTTTAGGAGCGGGAGCCCTGTACGAGCAGTACTTC. As protein: CASSLGAGALYEQYF.

The sample holds a few counts of this clonotype. A much larger clonotype is one base distant, so this may be a read error. The gene calls are TRBV6-2 or TRBV6-3 and TRBJ1-5; possible D gene TRBD1, 5 bases. With 7 bases removed from V and 6 bases from J, the gap between germline ends came to 10 bases. Germline CDR1 MNHEY, CDR2 SVGEGT. The CDR3 sequence is 12 residues long. CDR3 in DNA: TGTGCCAGCAACGTACAGGTTCAGCCCCAGCATTTT. This codes for CASNVQVQPQHF.

Turning to this clonotype: Relative to the germline gene, one junction end is altered; a read error may explain this. This chain links TRBV10-2 with TRBJ1-2; 10 positions match TRBD1. Germline V gene sequence: CDR1 WSHSY, CDR2 SAAADI. This CDR3 comprises 14 residues. As DNA, the CDR3 is TGTGCCAGCAGGGACAGGGGAGGGTACGATGACTACACCTTC. This codes for CASRDRGGYDDYTF.

On this clonotype itself: This is likely a read error, given that the CDR3 carries no conserved phenylalanine or tryptophan at its end. The rearrangement uses TRBV28 and TRBJ2-7, with a tentative D call TRBD1 (6 bases). This CDR3 is 16 amino acids long. In germline, CDR1 is MDHEN, CDR2 SYDVKM. V was shortened by 7 bases and J by 0 bases, with 19 bases between the two germline ends. The CDR3 spells CASNCLRGRGSYEQYL. The CDR3 nucleotides are TGTGCCAGCAATTGCCTCAGGGGAAGGGGCTCCTACGAGCAGTACCTC.

Worth noting for this clonotype: Its ends do not fully match the called genes, so a read error is possible. CDR3 DNA sequence: TGCGGTGCTAGAGATCAGGGGGGACGGAACTCCTACGAGCAGTACTTC. Translated, it gives CGARDQGGRNSYEQYF. V is TRBV20-1 and J is TRBJ2-7; maybe TRBD1 (7 bases). The CDR3 contains 16 residues. The germline V gene has CDR1 DFQATT and CDR2 SNEGSKA (reference sequence).

With respect to this clonotype: Compared with germline, one end of the junction differs, possibly owing to a read error. The chain joins TRBV20-1 to TRBJ1-4; 7 bases line up with TRBD1. This CDR3 has 13 amino acids. Germline V gene lookup returns CDR1 DFQATT and CDR2 SNEGSKA (reference sequence). In DNA, the CDR3 is TGCAGTGCTATAGAATCTTCGGGACAGAAACTGTATTTT. Its translation: CSAIESSGQKLYF.

The count of this clonotype is one. A junction boundary mismatches the germline segment, possibly from a read error. This rearrangement joins TRBV11-2 to TRBJ2-1; possible D gene TRBD2, 6 bases. The CDR3 runs to 17 residues. Germline values: CDR1 SGHAT, CDR2 FQNNGV. The CDR3 region is CASVRDSSAASFNQQFF. The CDR3 nucleotides are TGTGCCAGCGTTAGGGACTCCAGCGCCGCCTCCTTCAATCAGCAGTTCTTC. The full variable domain, completed using reference TRBV11-2 and TRBJ2-1, is EAGVAQSPRYKIIEKRQSVAFWCNPISGHATLYWYQQILGQGPKLLIQFQNNGVVDDSQLPKDRFSAERLKGVDSTLKIQPAKLEDSAVYLCASVRDSSAASFNQQFFGPGTRLTVL.

Regarding this clonotype: Compared with germline, one end of the junction differs, possibly owing to a read error. The V and J genes are TRBV11-3 and TRBJ2-3; D is perhaps TRBD2 (5 bases). Germline assignment: CDR1 SGHNT and CDR2 YENEEA. This CDR3 has 15 amino acids. CDR3 DNA: TGTGCCATCACCCGTCGGGAAGTAAGCACAGATACGCAGCATTTC. Its translation: CAITRREVSTDTQHF.

This clonotype was observed many times. The genes are TRBV11-2 and TRBJ2-1, with 7 positions matching TRBD1. This CDR3 spans 14 amino acids. Germline loops: CDR1 SGHAT, CDR2 FQNNGV. With 2 bases clipped from V and 7 bases from J, the junction kept 5 bases outside the gene matches. CDR3 coding DNA: TGTGCCAGCAGCTTACAGGGGGTCAATAATGAGCAGTTCTTC. This gives the protein CASSLQGVNNEQFF.

The V gene is TRBV14, the J gene TRBJ2-1; D not certain. The CDR3 covers 13 residues. Germline-derived CDR1 and CDR2 are SGHDN and FVKESK. Trimming took 4 bases from V and 2 from J, leaving 6 bases between them. As DNA, the CDR3 is TGTGCCAGCAGCCTCGGGCCCTACAATGAGCAGTTCTTC. Its translation: CASSLGPYNEQFF.